This T cell receptor beta chain is drawn from a study of glioma-infiltrating T cells. Germline assignment: CDR1 DFQATT and CDR2 SNEGSKA (reference sequence). This CDR3 has 12 residues. Trimming shortened V by 5 bases and J by 6 bases, and 14 bases separated the two germline ends. TCR alpha and beta CDR3 regions were amplified from RNA using iRepertoire nested multiplex PCR. For one-step reverse transcription and amplification, about 85-400 ng of tissue mRNA or PBMC total RNA was used. MiXCR was run by TCRdb on the multiplex PCR reads, yielding one entry per CDR3 protein. Seen here are 170,000 or so distinct CDR3 sequences, more than 35% observed once, and the top ten hold around 5.3%. As regards this clonotype: Antigen: not known. With a much larger clone just one base away, this may be a read error.

Study results and limitations: CDR3 overlap between tissue and blood was very small. Non-neoplastic patients had below-expected tissue-blood divergence, while all gliomas exceeded expectation.

Specimen: glioma tissue, nonneoplastic brain tissue, or PBMCs (not recorded which). This chain connects TRBV20-1 to TRBJ2-7, with D unclear. The source is a human donor with low-grade glioma or glioblastoma, undergoing nonglioma brain surgery, or in good health (not recorded which). CDR3 coding DNA: TGCAGTGCTGACTCGGCCCTCGGCGAGCAGTACTTC. The encoded protein is CSADSALGEQYF.